This T cell receptor beta chain was sequenced during a study of blood T cell repertoires in COVID-19. As for the study in general: Sites in the United States, Italy and Spain provided acute and convalescent COVID-19 samples. T cells, B-cell-depleted T cells, or PBMCs supplied cDNA or gDNA.

Some clones are missing from TCRdb's copy, which holds only in-frame ones; the method was immunoSEQ multiplex PCR. Here the sample spans a few hundred thousand clones, roughly 90% being singletons. The CDR3 has 14 residues. Germline V gene data show CDR1 as LGHNA and CDR2 as YNFKEQ. V was clipped by 3 bases and J by 13 bases; unmatched bases: 14. What was sequenced was peripheral blood. The V and J genes are TRBV4-2 and TRBJ1-1, with 7 bases identical to TRBD1. This receptor was taken from a man between 18 and 35 years old with active or convalescent COVID-19. CDR3 DNA sequence: TGTGCCAGCAGCCAGCCAGGACAGGCCCCACCTGGTTTCTTT. Translated: CASSQPGQAPPGFF.